This entry describes one T cell receptor beta chain. Its target is unknown. This CDR3 spans 16 amino acids. Trimming shortened V by 2 bases and J by 0 bases, and 13 bases separated the two germline ends. Germline assignment: CDR1 SGHDN and CDR2 FVKESK. The data derive from a study of cytomegalovirus exposure and HLA in healthy donors. It was with 60 Vbeta and 13 Jbeta primers that the PCR ran. Sequencing used immunoSEQ multiplex PCR; TCRdb keeps in-frame clones, though not all of them. Here the sample spans over 140,000 clones, around 80% being singletons. Findings and limits, study-wide: In an earlier analysis, about 87% or about 30%: the productive usage of most TCR beta V segments. The majority of TCR sequences were rare, yet some public TCRs appeared in many donors.

This TCR was recovered from a man aged 25-40 years in good health and CMV-seropositive. The chain carries TRBV14 and TRBJ1-2; D is possibly TRBD1 (5 bases). The sequenced material came from PBMCs. CDR3 sequence: CASSQQGEVTNYGYTF. For the CDR3, the DNA is TGTGCCAGCAGCCAACAAGGGGAGGTGACTAACTATGGCTACACCTTC.